Listed below are T cell receptor beta chains from one sample, sequenced in a study of CD8 T cells in Susac syndrome. TCRdb independently ran MiXCR on the immunoSEQ multiplex PCR reads; one entry per CDR3 protein. The table records roughly 140,000 distinct CDR3 sequences, about 94% of them present only once. Sequenced sample: CD8+ T cells from PBMCs. The receptors were gathered from a human donor with multiple sclerosis. CDR3s include the opening cysteine and the closing phenylalanine or tryptophan. Fields, in order: CDR3 length, J gene, D gene, V gene, clone size, CDR3 protein, CDR3 DNA. The D gene is left open where the match is weak. For some rows the clone size is stated as once, few or many, or as a class when expanded; others skip it.

>15|TRBJ1-6|.|TRBV6-2/TRBV6-3|.
CASSLHRAPESPLHF
TGTGCCAGCAGTCTCCACCGGGCCCCGGAATCACCCCTCCACTTT
>12|TRBJ1-2|.|TRBV5-1|.
CASSLPGYGYTF
TGCGCCAGCAGCTTGCCGGGCTATGGCTACACCTTC
>15|TRBJ1-5|.|TRBV15|.
CATSPPRGSNQPQHF
TGTGCCACCAGCCCCCCCAGGGGTAGTAATCAGCCCCAGCATTTT
>11|TRBJ2-2|.|TRBV29-1|.
CSVAGAGELFF
TGCAGCGTCGCCGGGGCCGGGGAGCTGTTTTTT
>14|TRBJ2-1|TRBD1|TRBV25-1|.
CASSEWTGKDEQFF
TGTGCCAGCAGTGAATGGACAGGGAAGGATGAGCAGTTCTTC
>14|TRBJ1-1|.|TRBV24-1|.
CATSGPADGTEAFF
TGTGCCACCAGTGGTCCAGCCGATGGCACTGAAGCTTTCTTT
>14|TRBJ1-2|.|TRBV5-1|once
CASSLERPVYGYTF
TGCGCCAGCAGCTTGGAGAGACCCGTCTATGGCTACACCTTC
>16|TRBJ2-1|.|TRBV27|.
CASSPTTRWGENEQFF
TGTGCCAGCAGTCCAACGACCCGATGGGGGGAAAATGAGCAGTTCTTC
>14|TRBJ2-7|TRBD1|TRBV7-9|.
CASTPGTGFYEQYF
TGTGCCAGCACCCCCGGGACAGGGTTCTACGAGCAGTACTTC
>13|TRBJ2-1|.|TRBV19|.
CASSIDPSREQFF
TGTGCCAGTAGTATAGATCCAAGCCGTGAGCAGTTCTTC
>15|TRBJ1-6|.|TRBV25-1|.
CASSEWTELNSPLHF
TGTGCCAGCAGTGAATGGACAGAACTTAATTCACCCCTCCACTTT
>15|TRBJ2-1|TRBD2|TRBV15|.
CATSATSGGNNEQFF
TGTGCCACCAGCGCAACTAGCGGGGGTAACAATGAGCAGTTCTTC
>15|TRBJ2-7|TRBD1|TRBV4-1|.
CASSLKGQGGYEQYF
TGCGCCAGCAGCCTGAAAGGACAGGGAGGCTACGAGCAGTACTTC
>17|TRBJ2-1|.|TRBV29-1|.
CSVDVRLTGFAYNEQFF
TGCAGCGTTGACGTACGGCTAACAGGGTTCGCCTACAATGAGCAGTTCTTC
>14|TRBJ2-7|.|TRBV7-9|.
CASSMAQGPREQYF
TGTGCCAGCAGCATGGCCCAAGGCCCCAGGGAGCAGTACTTC
>16|TRBJ1-2|TRBD1|TRBV14|.
CASSQAGTGGHYGYTF
TGTGCCAGCAGCCAAGCCGGGACAGGGGGCCACTATGGCTACACCTTC
>14|TRBJ2-5|.|TRBV24-1|.
CATSAPDYRETQYF
TGTGCCACCAGTGCCCCCGACTACAGGGAGACCCAGTACTTC
>13|TRBJ2-2|TRBD2|TRBV7-2|.
CGSGGYYTGELFF
TGTGGAAGCGGGGGATACTACACCGGGGAGCTGTTTTTT
>14|TRBJ2-1|.|TRBV2|once
CASSDGSNYNEQFF
TGTGCCAGCAGTGATGGTTCCAACTACAATGAGCAGTTCTTC
>15|TRBJ2-7|TRBD1|TRBV25-1|.
CASSEPRDRGYEQYF
TGTGCCAGCAGTGAGCCCCGGGACAGGGGCTACGAGCAGTACTTC
>14|TRBJ1-1|.|TRBV29-1|.
CSVEGFQGHPEAFF
TGCAGCGTTGAAGGTTTCCAGGGTCACCCTGAAGCTTTCTTT
>14|TRBJ1-1|TRBD1|TRBV10-3|.
CAISTGGQHTEAFF
TGTGCCATCAGTACTGGGGGACAGCACACTGAAGCTTTCTTT
>17|TRBJ2-7|TRBD1|TRBV29-1|.
CSVVVAPSDRVRYEQYF
TGCAGCGTTGTGGTCGCCCCCTCGGACAGGGTGCGCTACGAGCAGTACTTC
>13|TRBJ2-7|TRBD1|TRBV20-1|.
CSVRQGRAYEQYF
TGCAGTGTCCGACAGGGACGGGCCTACGAGCAGTACTTC
>13|TRBJ1-1|.|TRBV18|.
CASSPSKYTEAFF
TGTGCCAGCTCACCGTCGAAGTACACTGAAGCTTTCTTT
>16|TRBJ2-1|.|TRBV7-9|.
CASTENRDRSYNEQFF
TGTGCCAGCACCGAAAATAGAGACCGGTCCTACAATGAGCAGTTCTTC
>12|TRBJ2-7|.|TRBV4-1|.
CASSQDRYEQYF
TGCGCCAGCAGCCAAGATCGGTACGAGCAGTACTTC
>11|TRBJ2-7|.|TRBV7-9|.
CASSLQYEQYF
TGTGCCAGCAGCCTTCAGTACGAGCAGTACTTC
>11|TRBJ1-1|.|TRBV7-8|.
CAILQNTEAFF
TGTGCCATCCTCCAGAACACTGAAGCTTTCTTT
>12|TRBJ1-5|.|TRBV23-1|.
CASKRGDQPQHF
TGCGCCAGCAAGAGGGGGGATCAGCCCCAGCATTTT
>16|TRBJ2-3|.|TRBV14|.
CASSLFPDGSTDTQYF
TGTGCCAGCAGCCTCTTCCCGGATGGTAGCACAGATACGCAGTATTTT
>21|TRBJ1-6|TRBD1|TRBV6-5|.
CASSYPGGDRGALSALSPLHF
TGTGCCAGCAGTTACCCGGGTGGGGACAGGGGGGCTTTATCGGCCCTATCACCCCTCCACTTT
>14|TRBJ2-7|.|TRBV7-9|.
CASSREVSSYEQYF
TGTGCCAGCAGCCGGGAAGTGAGCTCCTACGAGCAGTACTTC
>13|TRBJ1-2|TRBD1|TRBV29-1|.
CSALGTEDYGYTF
TGCAGCGCCCTCGGGACAGAAGACTATGGCTACACCTTC
>14|TRBJ2-5|.|TRBV15|.
CATSTDRRRETQYF
TGTGCCACCAGCACTGATAGGCGCCGAGAGACCCAGTACTTC
>14|TRBJ2-3|.|TRBV7-9|.
CASSNRTYTDTQYF
TGTGCCAGCAGCAACAGGACATACACAGATACGCAGTATTTT
>17|TRBJ2-1|TRBD1|TRBV18|once
CASSPPVRDSSYNEQFF
TGTGCCAGCTCACCACCGGTCCGGGACAGCTCCTACAATGAGCAGTTCTTC
>15|TRBJ1-5|.|TRBV20-1|.
CSAREAGYSNQPQHF
TGCAGTGCTAGAGAGGCAGGGTATAGCAATCAGCCCCAGCATTTT
>15|TRBJ1-1|TRBD1|TRBV5-4|.
CASSQTGEGNTEAFF
TGTGCCAGCAGTCAGACAGGGGAGGGGAACACTGAAGCTTTCTTT
>16|TRBJ1-1|.|TRBV30|.
CAWSGTASNTNTEAFF
TGTGCCTGGAGTGGGACAGCGTCTAATACAAACACTGAAGCTTTCTTT
>11|TRBJ2-7|.|TRBV5-6|few
CASSFGLEQYF
TGTGCCAGCAGCTTCGGCCTCGAGCAGTACTTC
>15|TRBJ2-7|.|TRBV30|few
CAWSPKYPLIGEQYF
TGTGCCTGGAGTCCTAAATACCCCCTTATTGGCGAGCAGTACTTC
>11|TRBJ1-2|TRBD1|TRBV29-1|.
CSSRDSEGYTF
TGCAGCTCTCGGGACAGTGAAGGCTACACCTTC
>14|TRBJ2-7|.|TRBV13|once
CASSLGRRGVEQYF
TGTGCCAGCAGCTTAGGCCGGAGGGGGGTCGAGCAGTACTTC
>11|TRBJ1-2|TRBD1|TRBV2|.
CASPGGYGYTF
TGTGCCAGTCCAGGGGGGTATGGCTACACCTTC